This is a list of T cell receptor beta chains from one sample in a study of blood T cell dynamics during melanoma immunotherapy. Generated by immunoSEQ multiplex PCR, the TCRdb table keeps only in-frame clones and is missing some. The sample holds over 250 clones, roughly four fifths seen once. The input for sequencing was cell-free DNA from blood, taken from a patient treated with checkpoint blockade. The source is a human donor with melanoma. Both conserved end residues are part of each CDR3. The D gene is left open where the match is weak. Clone size is shown for a subset of rows, as once, few, many or a class of expanded clone.

D gene,clone size,V gene,J gene,CDR3 protein,CDR3 DNA
TRBD2,once,TRBV4-1,TRBJ2-3,CASSQRGRGTDTQYF,TGCGCCAGCAGCCAACGCGGGAGAGGGACAGATACGCAGTATTTT
NA,NA,TRBV19,TRBJ1-1,CASSLGKNTEAFF,TGTGCCAGTAGTTTGGGCAAGAACACTGAAGCTTTCTTT
NA,NA,TRBV29-1,TRBJ1-2,CSDWTANYGYTF,TGCAGCGACTGGACAGCTAACTATGGCTACACCTTC
NA,NA,TRBV5-6,TRBJ2-3,CASSQGAGTVTDTQYF,TGTGCCAGCAGCCAAGGGGCAGGGACGGTCACAGATACGCAGTATTTT
TRBD1,NA,TRBV7-6,TRBJ1-4,CASSPRGDEKLFF,TGTGCCAGCAGCCCCAGGGGGGATGAAAAACTGTTTTTT
TRBD2,NA,TRBV5-6,TRBJ2-1,CASSPWGGRTYNEQFF,TGTGCCAGCAGCCCCTGGGGCGGGAGAACCTACAATGAGCAGTTCTTC
TRBD1,NA,TRBV7-9,TRBJ1-4,CASSFVTGNVELFF,TGTGCCAGCAGCTTTGTGACAGGGAATGTGGAACTGTTTTTT
TRBD1,NA,TRBV15,TRBJ1-5,CATSTGTAGWGNQPQHF,TGTGCCACCAGCACCGGGACAGCCGGATGGGGCAATCAGCCCCAGCATTTT
TRBD2,NA,TRBV25-1,TRBJ2-3,CASSEWGSGSPDTQYF,TGTGCCAGCAGTGAATGGGGTAGCGGGAGTCCGGATACGCAGTATTTT
TRBD2,hyperexpanded,TRBV9,TRBJ2-3,CASSPSGASTDTQYF,TGTGCCAGCAGCCCTAGCGGGGCCAGCACAGATACGCAGTATTTT
NA,few,TRBV7-3,TRBJ2-1,CASSPQRTTENEQFF,TGTGCCAGCAGCCCACAAAGAACGACGGAGAATGAGCAGTTCTTC
NA,NA,TRBV2,TRBJ2-3,CARGLTASTDTQYF,TGTGCCAGGGGGCTGACAGCTAGCACAGATACGCAGTATTTT
NA,NA,TRBV7-9,TRBJ2-1,CASSLASSYNEQFF,TGTGCCAGCAGCTTGGCCAGCTCCTACAATGAGCAGTTCTTC
NA,few,TRBV27,TRBJ2-7,CASSFGVTGEQYF,TGTGCCAGCAGTTTCGGGGTAACTGGCGAGCAGTACTTC
TRBD2,NA,TRBV7-8,TRBJ2-1,CASTPFGGAYNEQFF,TGTGCCAGCACCCCTTTCGGGGGGGCCTACAATGAGCAGTTCTTC
NA,NA,TRBV9,TRBJ1-1,CASSGRGLTTEAFF,TGTGCCAGCAGCGGACGGGGGTTGACCACTGAAGCTTTCTTT
TRBD1,once,TRBV28,TRBJ2-6,CASLGQAPSGANVLTF,TGTGCCAGCTTGGGACAGGCCCCCTCTGGGGCCAACGTCCTGACTTTC
NA,once,TRBV21-1,TRBJ1-1,CASRDGLATQCTEAFF,TGTGCCAGCAGAGACGGGTTAGCTACACAATGCACTGAAGCTTTCTTT
TRBD2,NA,TRBV7-3,TRBJ2-5,CASSLEAGETQYF,TGTGCCAGCAGCTTAGAAGCGGGGGAGACCCAGTACTTC
NA,NA,TRBV6-5,TRBJ1-2,CASRPGGGDRYTF,TGTGCCAGCAGGCCCGGGGGGGGCGACCGCTACACCTTC
NA,NA,TRBV28,TRBJ2-1,CASRIPGVGTEQFF,TGTGCCAGCAGGATTCCTGGGGTGGGAACTGAGCAGTTCTTC
NA,NA,TRBV7-9,TRBJ2-1,CASSLGSSYNEQFF,TGTGCCAGCAGCTTAGGCAGCTCCTACAATGAGCAGTTCTTC
NA,NA,TRBV4-1,TRBJ2-1,CASSQDKDSGAYNEQFF,TGCGCCAGCAGCCAAGATAAGGATAGCGGAGCCTACAATGAGCAGTTCTTC
NA,NA,TRBV9,TRBJ2-3,CASSVGHPDTQYF,TGTGCCAGCAGCGTGGGACACCCAGATACGCAGTATTTT
NA,NA,TRBV7-9,TRBJ1-1,CASSAGANTEAFF,TGTGCCAGCAGCGCCGGGGCGAACACTGAAGCTTTCTTT
TRBD2,NA,TRBV11-2,TRBJ2-3,CASSFPKTSGGGFDTQYF,TGTGCCAGCAGCTTCCCCAAGACTAGCGGGGGGGGCTTTGATACGCAGTATTTT
TRBD2,NA,TRBV9,TRBJ2-1,CASSVTSGYNEQFF,TGTGCCAGCAGCGTGACTAGCGGATACAATGAGCAGTTCTTC
NA,NA,TRBV5-8,TRBJ2-5,CASSLSPGPETQYF,TGTGCCAGCAGCCTCAGTCCGGGGCCGGAGACCCAGTACTTC
NA,NA,TRBV11-3,TRBJ2-2,CASSSTNTGELFF,TGTGCCAGCAGTTCTACGAACACCGGGGAGCTGTTTTTT
TRBD1,NA,TRBV5-6,TRBJ1-5,CASSRGTGGFEPQHF,TGTGCCAGCAGCCGGGGGACAGGGGGCTTTGAGCCCCAGCATTTT
NA,NA,TRBV28,TRBJ2-7,CASTDSMSPYEQYF,TGTGCCAGCACCGACAGTATGAGCCCCTACGAGCAGTACTTC
NA,NA,TRBV19,TRBJ1-5,CASSPRAINQPQHF,TGTGCCAGTAGTCCCCGGGCTATCAATCAGCCCCAGCATTTT